What follows describes a single TCR beta chain. What it recognizes is unknown. The CDR3 contains 14 residues. Germline CDR1 and CDR2: MNHNS and SASEGT. V was trimmed by 8 bases and J by 8 bases, leaving 21 bases between them. Vbeta (60) and Jbeta (13) primers were used in the PCR. Measured with immunoSEQ multiplex PCR; TCRdb has only the in-frame clones, and not every one. The sample has 150,000 to 200,000 clones, about 80% seen once. The data belong to a study of cytomegalovirus exposure and HLA in healthy donors. The study, taken as a whole, reports: Later on, a genetic analysis was performed. It linked a missense variant in DCLRE1C with V- and J-gene trimming of TCR beta. A further, later analysis showed that HLA-associated TCR beta chains (compared with equally common others) were more clonally expanded. Sequencing depth across donors, presence/absence analyses assumed, was roughly uniform.

The gene calls are TRBV6-1 and TRBJ1-2; no definite D call. Sequencing input: PBMCs. This clonotype originated in a woman in her twenties or thirties in good health and CMV-seropositive. CDR3 nucleotides: TGTGCCAGCGAGGATTCTGGGTCGCGGGGAGGCTACACCTTC. Translating gives CASEDSGSRGGYTF.